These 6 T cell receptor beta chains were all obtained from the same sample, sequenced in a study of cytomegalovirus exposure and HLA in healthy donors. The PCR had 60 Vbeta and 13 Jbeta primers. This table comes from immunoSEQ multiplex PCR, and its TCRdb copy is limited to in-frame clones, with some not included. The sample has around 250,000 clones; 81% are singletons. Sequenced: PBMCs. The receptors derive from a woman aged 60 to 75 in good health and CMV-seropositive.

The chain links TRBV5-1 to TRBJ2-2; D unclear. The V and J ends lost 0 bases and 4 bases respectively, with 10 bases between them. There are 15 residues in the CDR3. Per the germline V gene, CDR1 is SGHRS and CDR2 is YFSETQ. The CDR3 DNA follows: TGCGCCAGCAGCTTGGCGGAACAGATCACCGGGGAGCTGTTTTTT. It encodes CASSLAEQITGELFF.

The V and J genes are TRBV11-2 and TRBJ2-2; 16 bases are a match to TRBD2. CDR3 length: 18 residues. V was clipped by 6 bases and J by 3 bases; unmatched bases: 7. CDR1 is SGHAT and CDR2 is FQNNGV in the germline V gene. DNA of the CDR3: TGTGCCAGCAGATCGGGACTAGCGGGAGGGCCCGACACCGGGGAGCTGTTTTTT. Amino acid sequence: CASRSGLAGGPDTGELFF.

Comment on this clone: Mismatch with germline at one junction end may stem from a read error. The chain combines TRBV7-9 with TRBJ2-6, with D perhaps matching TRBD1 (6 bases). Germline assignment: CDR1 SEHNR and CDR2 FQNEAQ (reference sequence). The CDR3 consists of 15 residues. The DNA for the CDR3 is TGTTCCAGCAGCTTCACAGGGTCTGGGGCCAACGTCCTGACTTTC. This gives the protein CSSSFTGSGANVLTF.

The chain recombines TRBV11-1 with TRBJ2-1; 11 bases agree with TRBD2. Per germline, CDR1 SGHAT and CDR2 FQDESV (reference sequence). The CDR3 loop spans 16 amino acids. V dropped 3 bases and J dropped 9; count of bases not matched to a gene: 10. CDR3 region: CASSLELAGVNGEQFF. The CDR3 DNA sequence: TGTGCCAGCAGCTTGGAACTAGCGGGAGTTAATGGTGAGCAGTTCTTC.

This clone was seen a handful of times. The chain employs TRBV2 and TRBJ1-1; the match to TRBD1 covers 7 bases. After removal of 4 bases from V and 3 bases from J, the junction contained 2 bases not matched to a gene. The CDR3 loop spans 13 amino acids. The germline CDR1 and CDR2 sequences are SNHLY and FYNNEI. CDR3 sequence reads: CASSADRDTEAFF. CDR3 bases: TGTGCCAGCAGTGCCGACAGGGACACTGAAGCTTTCTTT.

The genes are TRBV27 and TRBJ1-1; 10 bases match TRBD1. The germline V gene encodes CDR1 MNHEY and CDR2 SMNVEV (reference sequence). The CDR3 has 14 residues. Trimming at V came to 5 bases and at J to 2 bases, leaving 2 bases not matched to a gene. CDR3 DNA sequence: TGTGCCAGCAGTGGGACAGGGGCAAACACTGAAGCTTTCTTT. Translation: CASSGTGANTEAFF.